This paragraph reports one T cell receptor beta chain. As yet, its antigen is unknown. The length of the CDR3 is 15 residues. V dropped 0 bases and J dropped 2; count of bases not matched to a gene: 3. Germline V lookup: CDR1 KGHSH, CDR2 LQKENI. This record comes from a study of cytotoxic CD8 clonotypes in ibrutinib-treated CLL. Regarding the study as a whole: Patients showed higher baseline clonality than age-matched healthy donors, and it tracked circulating CD8+ T-cell counts.

Measured with immunoSEQ multiplex PCR; TCRdb has only the in-frame clones, and not every one. Here the sample spans 100,000 to 150,000 clones, roughly 85% being singletons. PBMCs were cryopreserved, and roughly 2.1 micrograms of genomic DNA from them went into TCR beta libraries. This rearrangement joins TRBV18 to TRBJ2-5, with 7 positions matching TRBD1. The sequencing used PBMCs, collected after 24 months of ibrutinib treatment. This receptor was identified in a human donor with chronic lymphocytic leukemia. The CDR3 loop is CASSPPRTGQETQYF. DNA of the CDR3: TGTGCCAGCTCACCACCGAGGACAGGACAAGAGACCCAGTACTTC.